This T cell receptor beta chain is drawn from a study of blood T cells in healthy people across ages. Combining a sample-barcoded 5' primer with a J-beta primer mix, a second PCR ran for about 7 to 11 cycles. TCRdb fed the 5' RACE reads into MiXCR, producing one record per CDR3 protein. The repertoire holds 600,000 or so distinct CDR3 sequences, with approximately 30% as singletons. The CDR3 length is 15 residues. V was clipped by 4 bases and J by 3 bases, with 15 bases between them. CDR1 is SGHRS, CDR2 YFSETQ, per germline. This clonotype was counted many times. The sequenced sample was blood. This chain uses TRBV5-1 with TRBJ2-3; D uncertain. The sequence was obtained from a woman aged 80 or older in good health. The CDR3 DNA follows: TGCGCCAGCAGCCTAACCACTCGAAATACAGATACGCAGTATTTT. Encoded protein: CASSLTTRNTDTQYF.